The 7 T cell receptor beta chains below were found in one sample sequenced in a study of beta chain features in type 1 diabetes. Study conclusions and caveats: Moderate yet significant TCRB CDR3 shortening was seen in Type 1 diabetes patients in all four CD4+ subsets.

The authors reverse transcribed all of the isolated RNA, so sequencing captured expressed TCRB transcripts. The protocol was immunoSEQ multiplex PCR, while the TCRdb copy is restricted to in-frame clones and leaves out a portion. Of around 710,000 clones in the sample, around 12% were seen once. Their cognate antigens are unknown. Specimen: naive CD4+ T cells from blood. The receptors were sampled from a man aged 30-40 years with type 1 diabetes.

This clone has only a few counts. The genes are TRBV6-5 and TRBJ1-1; TRBD1 matches at 10 bases. Germline-derived CDR1 and CDR2 are MNHEY and SVGAGI. The trim removed 6 bases at V and 5 bases at J, leaving 6 bases unmatched. The CDR3 extends over 14 amino acids. This CDR3 is CASSERGQGTEAFF. In DNA, the CDR3 is TGTGCCAGCAGCGAACGGGGACAGGGGACTGAAGCTTTCTTT.

In its sample, this clone was seen a few times. This rearrangement joins TRBV6-5 to TRBJ2-1; D is possibly TRBD1 (5 bases). CDR1 and CDR2 (germline): MNHEY, SVGAGI. V was pared by 4 bases and J by 2 bases, with 12 bases between. The CDR3 is 15 residues long. The CDR3 bases are TGTGCCAGCAGTTTGGGCAGGGTACCCTACAATGAGCAGTTCTTC. Translating it yields CASSLGRVPYNEQFF.

Only a few counts were recorded for this clone. The chain joins TRBV7-9 to TRBJ2-1; D may be TRBD2 (6 bases). The ends were cut back, 5 bases at V and 13 bases at J, with 21 bases in the middle. This CDR3 comprises 14 residues. The V gene's germline CDR1 is SEHNR and CDR2 FQNEAQ (reference sequence). The CDR3 loop is CASSPSPDYSAQFF. CDR3 nucleotide sequence: TGTGCCAGCAGCCCATCCCCGGACTATTCGGCACAGTTCTTC.

This clone was counted only a few times. The chain combines TRBV6-1 with TRBJ2-4, with 7 bases that match TRBD1. Trimming at V came to 0 bases and at J to 2 bases, leaving 7 bases not matched to a gene. This CDR3 has 17 amino acids. Per the germline V gene, CDR1 is MNHNS and CDR2 is SASEGT. The DNA of the CDR3 is TGTGCCAGCAGTGAAGCGGTGGGACAGAGAACCAAAAACATTCAGTACTTC. Its protein product is CASSEAVGQRTKNIQYF.

This clone was observed a few times. V and J are TRBV5-1 and TRBJ1-5; D call uncertain. The CDR3 is 14 residues long. CDR1 and CDR2 (germline): SGHRS, YFSETQ. V was shortened by 0 bases and J by 4 bases, with 8 bases between the two germline ends. This CDR3 reads CASSLGDINQPQHF. The CDR3 coding sequence is TGCGCCAGCAGCTTGGGCGACATTAATCAGCCCCAGCATTTT.

This clone was counted a few times. The chain uses TRBV5-4 and TRBJ1-2; 8 bases fit TRBD1. V was pared by 3 bases and J by 6 bases, with 16 bases of the junction left unmatched. Germline values: CDR1 SGHNT, CDR2 YYREEE (reference sequence). The CDR3 spans 17 residues. CDR3 loop: CASSSLTRQGIMDGYTF. CDR3 sequence (DNA): TGTGCCAGCAGCTCATTGACCCGACAGGGGATAATGGATGGCTACACCTTC.

This chain links TRBV27 with TRBJ2-2; the D gene could be TRBD1 or TRBD2 (5 bases each). Per the germline V gene, CDR1 is MNHEY and CDR2 is SMNVEV (reference sequence). V was pared by 3 bases and J by 2 bases, with 10 bases between. CDR3 length: 15 residues. The CDR3 region has the DNA TGTGCCAGCAGTTTTTGGGGGACCAACACCGGGGAGCTGTTTTTT. Amino acid sequence: CASSFWGTNTGELFF.